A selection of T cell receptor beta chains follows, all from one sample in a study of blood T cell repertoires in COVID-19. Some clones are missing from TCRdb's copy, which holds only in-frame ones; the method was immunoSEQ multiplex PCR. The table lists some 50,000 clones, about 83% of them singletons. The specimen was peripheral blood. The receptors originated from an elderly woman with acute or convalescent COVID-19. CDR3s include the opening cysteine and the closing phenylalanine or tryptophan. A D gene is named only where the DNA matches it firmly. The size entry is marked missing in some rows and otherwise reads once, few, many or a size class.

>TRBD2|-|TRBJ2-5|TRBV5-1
CASSFLGLLEETQYF
TGCGCCAGCAGCTTCCTGGGACTATTAGAAGAGACCCAGTACTTC
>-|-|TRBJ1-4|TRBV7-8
CASSLSGLGQGPSFNEKLFF
TGTGCCAGCAGCTTAAGTGGGTTAGGGCAGGGCCCCAGCTTTAATGAAAAACTGTTTTTT
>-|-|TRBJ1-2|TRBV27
CASSLTAVYGYTF
TGTGCCAGCAGTTTAACCGCGGTCTATGGCTACACCTTC
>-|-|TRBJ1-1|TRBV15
CATSRDQEGEAFF
TGTGCCACCAGCAGAGATCAGGAGGGTGAAGCTTTCTTT
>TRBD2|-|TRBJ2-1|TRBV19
CASSIDLRGGFYNEQFF
TGTGCCAGTAGTATAGATCTACGGGGGGGCTTCTACAATGAGCAGTTCTTC
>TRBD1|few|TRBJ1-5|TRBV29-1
CSVGQGGNQPQHF
TGCAGCGTTGGACAGGGAGGAAATCAGCCCCAGCATTTT
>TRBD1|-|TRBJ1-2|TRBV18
CASGTGADYGYTF
TGTGCCAGTGGAACAGGGGCGGACTATGGCTACACCTTC
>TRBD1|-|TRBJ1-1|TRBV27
CASSLGQGVLDTEAFF
TGTGCCAGCAGTTTGGGACAGGGGGTGTTGGACACTGAAGCTTTCTTT
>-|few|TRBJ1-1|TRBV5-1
CASSIGTENTEAFF
TGCGCCAGCAGCATTGGGACTGAGAACACTGAAGCTTTCTTT
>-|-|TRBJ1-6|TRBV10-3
CAISESGGSYNSPLHF
TGTGCCATCAGTGAGTCTGGCGGCTCCTATAATTCACCCCTCCACTTT
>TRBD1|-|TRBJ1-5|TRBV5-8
CASSRGQPNQPQHF
TGTGCCAGCAGCAGGGGACAGCCCAATCAGCCCCAGCATTTT
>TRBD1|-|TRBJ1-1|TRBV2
CASSPRRQGSTEAFF
TGTGCCAGCAGCCCGAGACGACAGGGGAGCACTGAAGCTTTCTTT
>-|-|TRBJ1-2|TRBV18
CASSLDSFNYGYTF
TGTGCCAGCTCACTGGACAGCTTTAACTATGGCTACACCTTC
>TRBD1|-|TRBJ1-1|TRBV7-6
CASSITRTGQARVTEAFF
TGTGCCAGCAGCATCACCCGGACAGGGCAGGCGAGGGTCACTGAAGCTTTCTTT
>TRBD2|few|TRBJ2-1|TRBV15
CATSRDTSGGANEQFF
TGTGCCACCAGCAGAGATACTAGCGGGGGGGCCAATGAGCAGTTCTTC
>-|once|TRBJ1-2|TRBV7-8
CASTRGGSDGYTF
TGTGCCAGCACCCGAGGAGGGTCCGACGGTTACACCTTC
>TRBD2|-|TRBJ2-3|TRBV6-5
CASRDERGEADTQYF
TGTGCCAGCAGGGACGAGCGGGGGGAGGCAGATACGCAGTATTTT
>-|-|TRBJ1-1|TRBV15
CATSRGGDLKMAFF
TGTGCCACCAGCAGAGGCGGAGACCTAAAGATGGCTTTCTTT
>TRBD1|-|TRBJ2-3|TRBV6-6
CASSYAQGAWDTQYF
TGTGCCAGCAGTTACGCCCAGGGGGCATGGGATACGCAGTATTTT
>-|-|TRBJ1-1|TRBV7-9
CASSLALGPRGAFF
TGTGCCAGCAGCTTAGCGCTAGGCCCCCGGGGAGCTTTCTTT
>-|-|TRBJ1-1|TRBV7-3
CASSFPRSNTEAFF
TGTGCCAGCAGCTTCCCGAGGTCGAACACTGAAGCTTTCTTT
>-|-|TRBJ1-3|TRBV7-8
CASSPRQASSGNTIYF
TGTGCCAGCAGCCCCAGACAGGCGAGCTCTGGAAACACCATATATTTT
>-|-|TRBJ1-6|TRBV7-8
CASSLGGANSPLHF
TGTGCCAGCAGCTTGGGGGGTGCCAATTCACCCCTCCACTTT
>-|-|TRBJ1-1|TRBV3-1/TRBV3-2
CASSQGYDRPQAFF
TGTGCCAGCAGCCAAGGGTACGACAGGCCCCAAGCTTTCTTT
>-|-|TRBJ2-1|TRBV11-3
CASSLGGPGNEQFF
TGTGCCAGCAGCTTAGGGGGGCCGGGAAATGAGCAGTTCTTC
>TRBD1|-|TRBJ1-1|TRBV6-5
CASSYTGQGSAAFF
TGTGCCAGCAGTTACACGGGACAGGGGTCTGCAGCTTTCTTT
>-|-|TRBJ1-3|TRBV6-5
CASSYGPGGTIYF
TGTGCCAGCAGCTACGGGCCGGGGGGCACCATATATTTT
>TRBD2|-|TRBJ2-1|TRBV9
CASSVGSGGYNEQFF
TGTGCCAGCAGCGTAGGGTCGGGGGGATACAATGAGCAGTTCTTC
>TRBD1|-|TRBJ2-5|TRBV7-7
CASSQGARGTETQYF
TGTGCTAGCAGCCAGGGGGCCAGGGGTACGGAGACCCAGTACTTC
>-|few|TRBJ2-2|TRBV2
CASSVRGSRGTGELFF
TGTGCCAGCAGTGTGCGGGGGAGCAGGGGAACCGGGGAGCTGTTTTTT
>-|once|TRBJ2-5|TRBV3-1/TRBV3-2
CASSQDWGTDVTQYF
TGTGCCAGCAGCCAAGATTGGGGGACTGACGTGACCCAGTACTTC
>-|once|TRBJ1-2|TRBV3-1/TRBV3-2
CASSPQGGYGYTF
TGTGCCAGCAGCCCCCAAGGGGGCTATGGCTACACCTTC
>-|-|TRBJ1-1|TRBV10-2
CATKRTEATEAFF
TGCGCCACCAAACGGACGGAGGCAACTGAAGCTTTCTTT
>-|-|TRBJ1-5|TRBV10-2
CASSAPGGNQPQHF
TGCGCCAGCAGTGCTCCGGGTGGGAATCAGCCCCAGCATTTT